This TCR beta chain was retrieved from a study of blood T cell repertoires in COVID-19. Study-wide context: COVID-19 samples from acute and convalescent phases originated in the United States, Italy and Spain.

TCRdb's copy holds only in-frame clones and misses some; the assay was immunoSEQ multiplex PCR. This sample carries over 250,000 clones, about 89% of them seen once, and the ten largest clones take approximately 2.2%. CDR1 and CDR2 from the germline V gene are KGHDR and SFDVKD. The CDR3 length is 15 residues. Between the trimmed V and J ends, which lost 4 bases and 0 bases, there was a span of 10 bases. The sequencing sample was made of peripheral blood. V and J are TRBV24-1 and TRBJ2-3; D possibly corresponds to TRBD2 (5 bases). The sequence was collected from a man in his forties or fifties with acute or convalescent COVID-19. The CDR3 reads CATSDPGGSTDTQYF. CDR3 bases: TGTGCCACCAGTGACCCGGGCGGGAGCACAGATACGCAGTATTTT.